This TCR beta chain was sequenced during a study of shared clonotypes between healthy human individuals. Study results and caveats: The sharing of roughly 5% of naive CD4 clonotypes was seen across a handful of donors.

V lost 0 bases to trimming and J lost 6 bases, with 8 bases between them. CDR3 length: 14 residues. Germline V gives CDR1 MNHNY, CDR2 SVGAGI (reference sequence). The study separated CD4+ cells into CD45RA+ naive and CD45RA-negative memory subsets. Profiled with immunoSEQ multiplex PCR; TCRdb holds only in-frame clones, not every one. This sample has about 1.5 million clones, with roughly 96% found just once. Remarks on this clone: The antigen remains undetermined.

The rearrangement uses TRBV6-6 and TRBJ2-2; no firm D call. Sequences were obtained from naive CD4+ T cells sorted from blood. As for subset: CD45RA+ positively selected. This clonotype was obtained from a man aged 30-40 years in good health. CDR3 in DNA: TGTGCCAGCAGTTACTCTTCCCAGTCCGGGGAGCTGTTTTTT. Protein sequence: CASSYSSQSGELFF.